This T cell receptor (beta chain) originates from a study of cytomegalovirus exposure and HLA in healthy donors. Notes on this clone: Its antigen is not identified.

The PCR employed 60 Vbeta primers together with 13 Jbeta primers. Generated by immunoSEQ multiplex PCR, the TCRdb table keeps only in-frame clones and is missing some. The profile shows about 120,000 clones, around three quarters of them singletons. V was clipped by 8 bases and J by 3 bases, with 11 bases between them. This CDR3 spans 13 amino acids. CDR1 is MNHNY and CDR2 is SVGAGI in the germline V gene (reference sequence). Points from the study as a whole: In a later analysis, TCR beta V- and J-gene trimming was associated with a missense DCLRE1C variant.

This clonotype was sampled from a man aged 25 to 40 in good health and CMV-seropositive. The specimen was PBMCs. The rearrangement joins TRBV6-6 to TRBJ1-3; a weak D match, TRBD1 (6 bases). Here the CDR3 DNA reads TGTGCCAGCGGGGGGGGCATTGGAAACACCATATATTTT. Translation gives CASGGGIGNTIYF.